This T cell receptor beta chain is drawn from a study of T cell responses to AZD1222 COVID-19 vaccine. General study points: Baseline serostatus was positive in only six AZD1222 recipients. Dominant CD4 TCR responses targeted spike regions 160-218 and 743-854. Nearly half of spike-specific TCRs reportedly go after variant regions that carry no mutations.

Assay: immunoSEQ multiplex PCR; the TCRdb copy retains only in-frame clones and omits some. The sample has some 160,000 clones; approximately 91% are singletons. The CDR3 has 14 amino acids. Germline trimming cut 4 bases from V and 4 bases from J; bases unmatched to any gene: 1. Germline V gene lookup returns CDR1 SGHTA and CDR2 FQGNSA. About this clone: Its antigen is currently unknown.

The specimen comprised peripheral blood, sampled 28 days after the second AZD1222 dose. The receptor comes from an adult who received the AZD1222 COVID-19 vaccine. This chain links TRBV7-2 with TRBJ1-3; 10 nucleotides agree with TRBD1. CDR3 sequence: CASSSTGGGNTIYF. The CDR3 DNA sequence: TGTGCCAGCAGCTCGACAGGGGGCGGAAACACCATATATTTT.